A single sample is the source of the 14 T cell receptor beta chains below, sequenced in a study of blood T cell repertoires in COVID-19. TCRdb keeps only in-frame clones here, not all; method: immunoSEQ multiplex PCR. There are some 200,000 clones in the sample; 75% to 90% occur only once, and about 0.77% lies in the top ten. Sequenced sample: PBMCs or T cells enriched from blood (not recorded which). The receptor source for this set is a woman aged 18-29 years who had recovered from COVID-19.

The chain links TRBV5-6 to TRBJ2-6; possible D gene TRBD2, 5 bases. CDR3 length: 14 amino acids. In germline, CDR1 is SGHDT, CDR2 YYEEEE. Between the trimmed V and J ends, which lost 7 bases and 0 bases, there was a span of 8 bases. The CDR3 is CASGEISGANVLTF. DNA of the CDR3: TGTGCCAGCGGGGAGATCTCTGGGGCCAACGTCCTGACTTTC.

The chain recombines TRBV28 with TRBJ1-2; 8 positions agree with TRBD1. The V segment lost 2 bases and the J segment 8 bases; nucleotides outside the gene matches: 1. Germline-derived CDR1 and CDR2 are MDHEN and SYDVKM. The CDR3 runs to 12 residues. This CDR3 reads CASSLGTGGYTF. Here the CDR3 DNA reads TGTGCCAGCAGTTTAGGGACAGGAGGCTACACCTTC.

CDR3 protein: CASSLPQGPPTSGANVLTF. CDR3 bases: TGTGCCAGCAGCTTGCCTCAGGGGCCCCCTACCTCTGGGGCCAACGTCCTGACTTTC. The chain has TRBV5-4 and TRBJ2-6, with D tentatively TRBD1 (6 bases). This CDR3 is built from 19 residues. V dropped 1 base and J dropped 0 bases, with 17 bases sitting between them. Germline lookup yields CDR1 SGHNT and CDR2 YYREEE (reference sequence).

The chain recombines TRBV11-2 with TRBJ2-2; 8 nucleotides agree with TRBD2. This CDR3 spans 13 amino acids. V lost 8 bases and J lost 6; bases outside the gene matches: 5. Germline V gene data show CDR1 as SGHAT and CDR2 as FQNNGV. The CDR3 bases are TGTGCCAGCCCCTCGGGGGGGGCCGGGGAGCTGTTTTTT. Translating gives CASPSGGAGELFF.

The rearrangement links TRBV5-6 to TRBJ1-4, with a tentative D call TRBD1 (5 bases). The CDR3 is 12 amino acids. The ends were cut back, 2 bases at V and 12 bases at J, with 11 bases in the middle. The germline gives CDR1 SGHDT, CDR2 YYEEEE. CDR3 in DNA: TGTGCCAGCAGCTTAGGTCGGGGGGAACTGTTTTTT. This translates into CASSLGRGELFF.

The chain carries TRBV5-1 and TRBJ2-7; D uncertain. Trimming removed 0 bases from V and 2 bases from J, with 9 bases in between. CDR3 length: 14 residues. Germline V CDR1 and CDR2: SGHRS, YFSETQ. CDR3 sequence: CASSLAGRAYEQYF. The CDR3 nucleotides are TGCGCCAGCAGCTTGGCCGGTAGAGCCTACGAGCAGTACTTC.

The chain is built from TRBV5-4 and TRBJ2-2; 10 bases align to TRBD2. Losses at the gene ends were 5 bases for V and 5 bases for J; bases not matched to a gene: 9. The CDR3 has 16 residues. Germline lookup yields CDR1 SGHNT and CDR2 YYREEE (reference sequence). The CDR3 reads CASRISGRARTGELFF. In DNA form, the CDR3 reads TGTGCCAGCAGAATAAGCGGGAGGGCCCGGACCGGGGAGCTGTTTTTT.

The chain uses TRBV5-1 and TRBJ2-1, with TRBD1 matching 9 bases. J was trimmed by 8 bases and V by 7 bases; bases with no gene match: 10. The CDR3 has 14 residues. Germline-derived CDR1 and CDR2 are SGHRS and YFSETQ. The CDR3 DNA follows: TGCGCCAGCGGCCCTATTACAGGGGGCGATGAGCAGTTCTTC. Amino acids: CASGPITGGDEQFF.

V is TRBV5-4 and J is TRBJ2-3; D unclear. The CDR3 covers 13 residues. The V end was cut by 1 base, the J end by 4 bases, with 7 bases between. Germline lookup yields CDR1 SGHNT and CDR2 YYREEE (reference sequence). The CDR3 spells CASSLSFSDTQYF. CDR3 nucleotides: TGTGCCAGCAGCTTGTCCTTTTCAGATACGCAGTATTTT.

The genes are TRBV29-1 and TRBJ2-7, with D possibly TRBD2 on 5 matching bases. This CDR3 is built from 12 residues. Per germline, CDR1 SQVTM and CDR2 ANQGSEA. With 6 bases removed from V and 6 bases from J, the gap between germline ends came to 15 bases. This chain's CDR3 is CSVWKERSEQYF. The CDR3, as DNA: TGCAGCGTCTGGAAAGAGCGGTCCGAGCAGTACTTC.

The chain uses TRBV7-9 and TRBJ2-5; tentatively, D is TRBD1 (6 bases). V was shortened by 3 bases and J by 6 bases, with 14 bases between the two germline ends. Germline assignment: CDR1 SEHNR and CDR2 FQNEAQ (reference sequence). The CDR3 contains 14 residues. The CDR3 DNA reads TGTGCCAGCAGCTTTGGACAGCCGCAGCAGACCCAGTACTTC. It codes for CASSFGQPQQTQYF.

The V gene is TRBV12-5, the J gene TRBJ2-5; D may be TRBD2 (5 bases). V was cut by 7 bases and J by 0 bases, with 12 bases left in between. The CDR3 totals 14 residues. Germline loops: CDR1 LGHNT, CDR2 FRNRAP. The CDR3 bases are TGTGCTAGTGCCGGGTCGGGGAACCAAGAGACCCAGTACTTC. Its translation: CASAGSGNQETQYF.

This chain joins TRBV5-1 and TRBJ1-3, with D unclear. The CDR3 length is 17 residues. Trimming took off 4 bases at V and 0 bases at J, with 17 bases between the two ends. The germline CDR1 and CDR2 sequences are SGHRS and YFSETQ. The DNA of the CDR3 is TGCGCCAGCAGCCCGGAGGGCAGGTCACACTCTGGAAACACCATATATTTT. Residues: CASSPEGRSHSGNTIYF.

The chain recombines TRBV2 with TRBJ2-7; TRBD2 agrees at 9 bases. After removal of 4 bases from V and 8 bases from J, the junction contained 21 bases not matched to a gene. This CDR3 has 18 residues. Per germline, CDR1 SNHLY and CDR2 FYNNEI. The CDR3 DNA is TGTGCCAGCAGTGGACTTCCCGTCTCTAGCGGGGCAGCCGGGAAGCAGTACTTC. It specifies CASSGLPVSSGAAGKQYF. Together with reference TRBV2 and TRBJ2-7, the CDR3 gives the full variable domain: EPEVTQTPSHQVTQMGQEVILRCVPISNHLYFYWYRQILGQKVEFLVSFYNNEISEKSEIFDDQFSVERPDGSNFTLKIRSTKLEDSAMYFCASSGLPVSSGAAGKQYFGPGTRLTVT.